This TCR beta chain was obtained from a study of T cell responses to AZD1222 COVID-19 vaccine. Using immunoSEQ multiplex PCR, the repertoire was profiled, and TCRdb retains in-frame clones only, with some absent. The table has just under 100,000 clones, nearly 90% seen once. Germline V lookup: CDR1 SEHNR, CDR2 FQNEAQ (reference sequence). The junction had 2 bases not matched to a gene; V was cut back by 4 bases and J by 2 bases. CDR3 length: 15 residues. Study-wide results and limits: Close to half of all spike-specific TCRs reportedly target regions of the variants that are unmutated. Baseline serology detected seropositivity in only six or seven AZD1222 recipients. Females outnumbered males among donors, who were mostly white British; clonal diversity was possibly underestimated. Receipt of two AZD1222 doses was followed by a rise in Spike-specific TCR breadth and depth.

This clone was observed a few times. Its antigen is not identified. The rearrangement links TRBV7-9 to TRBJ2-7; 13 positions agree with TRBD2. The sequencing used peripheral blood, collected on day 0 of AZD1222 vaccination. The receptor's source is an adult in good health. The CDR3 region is CASSWTSGGTYEQYF. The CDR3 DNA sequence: TGTGCCAGCAGCTGGACTAGCGGGGGCACCTACGAGCAGTACTTC.